Below, 26 T cell receptor beta chains from the same sample are listed, as sequenced in a study of vaccination and CD4 T cells after COVID-19. Regarding treatment: roughly 11-day PBMC culture with coronavirus spike peptide pools or control peptides (ViraFEST assay). According to the study, CD4+ T cells from the unexposed donor were gathered ahead of the COVID-19 pandemic (2011-2018). The Oncomine TCR Beta short-read assay generated sequence data from the DNA of cultured CD4+ T cells. Investigators obtained genomic DNA by extraction from cultured CD4+ T cells. TCRdb ran MiXCR on the PCR reads and lists one entry per CDR3 protein. The sample lists approximately 9,000 distinct CDR3 sequences, 34% occurring once. The antigens of these receptors remain unknown. Sequencing input: CD4+ T cells from blood, cultured in vitro. These receptors came from a human donor in good health.

V is TRBV29-1 and J is TRBJ1-1; D is perhaps TRBD1 (6 bases). There are 13 residues in the CDR3. The germline V and J ends were trimmed by 3 bases and 4 bases, with 12 bases remaining between them. The V gene's germline CDR1 is SQVTM and CDR2 ANQGSEA. The CDR3: CSVDGGAGTEAFF. The CDR3 DNA reads TGCAGCGTTGATGGGGGGGCGGGCACTGAAGCTTTCTTT.

In its sample, this clonotype was seen a few times. The CDR3 is CASSFVGGVTDTQYF. Written as DNA, the CDR3 is TGTGCCAGCAGTTTTGTAGGGGGCGTGACAGATACGCAGTATTTT. The rearrangement joins TRBV27 to TRBJ2-3; 7 positions agree with TRBD1. CDR3 length equals 15 residues. With V trimmed by 3 bases and J by 3 bases, 6 bases remained unmatched. Germline V gene lookup returns CDR1 MNHEY and CDR2 SMNVEV (reference sequence).

The chain carries TRBV19 and TRBJ1-3; possible D gene TRBD1, 5 bases. The V end was cut by 7 bases, the J end by 2 bases, with 12 bases between. CDR1 is LNHDA and CDR2 is SQIVND in the germline V gene (reference sequence). CDR3 length: 14 residues. The CDR3 region has the DNA TGTGCCAGTAATGCGGGGCGGGCTGGAAACACCATATATTTT. As protein: CASNAGRAGNTIYF.

The chain uses TRBV7-3 and TRBJ1-1; possible D gene TRBD1, 6 bases. Germline lookup yields CDR1 SGHTA and CDR2 FQGTGA. The V gene lost 2 bases and the J gene lost 11 bases, with 15 bases spanning the gap. The CDR3 is 13 amino acids. Here the CDR3 DNA reads TGTGCCAGCAGCTTACAGGGGATTGCCGAGGCTTTCTTT. It is translated as CASSLQGIAEAFF.

The chain carries TRBV6-2 or TRBV6-3 and TRBJ1-2; a weak D match, TRBD1 (5 bases). Trimming pared 0 bases from V and 0 bases from J, leaving 11 bases between. This CDR3 region has 16 residues. CDR1 MNHEY and CDR2 SVGEGT come from the germline V gene. CDR3 region: CASSYSMTDSNYGYTF. The CDR3 DNA reads TGTGCCAGCAGTTACTCGATGACAGATTCTAACTATGGCTACACCTTC.

This clonotype occurred a few times. This chain links TRBV2 with TRBJ1-5, with a possible D match to TRBD1 (5 bases). This CDR3 comprises 13 residues. Germline V lookup: CDR1 SNHLY, CDR2 FYNNEI. V was shortened by 4 bases and J by 6 bases, with 10 bases between the two germline ends. CDR3 sequence: CASSGREGQPQHF. The DNA of the CDR3 is TGTGCCAGCAGTGGCAGGGAAGGTCAGCCCCAGCATTTT.

This clonotype has just a few counts. V is TRBV6-2 or TRBV6-3 and J is TRBJ2-1; D is uncertain. CDR1 is MNHEY and CDR2 is SVGEGT in the germline V gene. V lost 6 bases and J lost 3, with 3 bases in between. The CDR3 contains 11 residues. The CDR3 coding sequence is TGTGCCAGCAGGGACTACAATGAGCAGTTCTTC. Its translation is CASRDYNEQFF.

This clonotype was observed a handful of times. The chain has TRBV2 and TRBJ2-7, with 11 positions matching TRBD1. The germline CDR1 and CDR2 sequences are SNHLY and FYNNEI. Unmatched junction bases numbered 6, after V lost 3 bases and J lost 5 bases. The CDR3 length is 15 residues. The CDR3 region has the DNA TGTGCCAGCAGTGATAGGGACAGGGGGATCCACGAGCAGTACTTC. It specifies CASSDRDRGIHEQYF.

V gene TRBV5-6 combines with J gene TRBJ2-7; 9 bases agree with TRBD1. V was pared by 1 base and J by 6 bases, with 5 bases of the junction left unmatched. CDR1 and CDR2 from the germline V gene are SGHDT and YYEEEE. This CDR3 has 14 residues. CDR3 DNA: TGTGCCAGCAGCTTGACAGGGGGCGCGGGCGAGCAGTACTTC. It codes for CASSLTGGAGEQYF.

This clonotype was recorded once. The V and J genes are TRBV21-1 and TRBJ2-7; TRBD2 is taken as the D call from the table, unchecked against the DNA. TRBV21-1 has pseudogene status. This CDR3 contains 15 residues. The CDR3 DNA reads TGTGCCAGCAGCAAAGTTGCGGGAGAACTCTACGAGCAGTACTTC. Its translation is CASSKVAGELYEQYF.

CDR3 coding DNA: TGCAGTGCTGGGACAGGGGGCAGGGGCAATCAGCCCCAGCATTTT. Translation: CSAGTGGRGNQPQHF. This chain joins TRBV20-1 and TRBJ1-5; TRBD1 agrees at 12 bases. The V gene end was trimmed by 5 bases and the J gene end by 2 bases; junction bases not matched to a gene: 4. The CDR3 runs to 15 residues. The germline CDR1 and CDR2 sequences are DFQATT and SNEGSKA (reference sequence).

The sample holds a few counts of this clonotype. The V gene is TRBV27, the J gene TRBJ2-1; 7 bases are shared with TRBD2. Germline CDR1 is MNHEY and CDR2 is SMNVEV (reference sequence). CDR3 length: 15 amino acids. V gave up 2 bases and J gave up 2 bases; unmatched junction bases: 3. The CDR3 region has the DNA TGTGCCAGCAGTTTAAAAGCGGGGACCTACAATGAGCAGTTCTTC. Amino acid sequence: CASSLKAGTYNEQFF.

The CDR3 sequence is CSARGFFGRGGETQYF. The CDR3 DNA sequence: TGCAGTGCTAGAGGGTTTTTTGGGAGGGGAGGGGAGACCCAGTACTTC. V gene TRBV20-1 combines with J gene TRBJ2-5; 7 bases agree with TRBD2. The germline gives CDR1 DFQATT, CDR2 SNEGSKA (reference sequence). This CDR3 spans 16 amino acids. Trimming removed 1 base from V and 5 bases from J; junction bases left unmatched: 13.

The rearrangement uses TRBV2 and TRBJ1-1, with D hard to call. The CDR3 has 11 amino acids. Germline CDR1 and CDR2: SNHLY and FYNNEI. V dropped 6 bases and J dropped 7 bases, with 9 bases sitting between them. DNA of the CDR3: TGTGCCAGCAGGCTGACGGTTGAAGCTTTCTTT. Protein product: CASRLTVEAFF.

The V and J genes are TRBV28 and TRBJ2-7; no clear D gene. V was trimmed by 1 base and J by 4 bases, leaving 5 bases between them. CDR1 is MDHEN, CDR2 SYDVKM, per germline. The CDR3 length is 12 residues. The CDR3 DNA sequence: TGTGCCAGCAGTTTATACGGTTACGAGCAGTACTTC. It specifies CASSLYGYEQYF.

Only one count was recorded for this clonotype. This chain uses TRBV28 with TRBJ2-7; D may be TRBD1 or TRBD2 (5 bases each). The V end was cut by 3 bases, the J end by 1 base, with 10 bases between. CDR3 length equals 14 residues. From germline, CDR1 is MDHEN and CDR2 SYDVKM. In nucleotides, the CDR3 is TGTGCCAGCAGTTTCCCGGGACCTTCCTACGAGCAGTACTTC. Its protein is CASSFPGPSYEQYF.

The chain has TRBV28 and TRBJ2-5; tentatively, D is TRBD1 (5 bases). CDR3 length: 14 residues. Trimming shortened V by 5 bases and J by 1 base, and 11 bases separated the two germline ends. Germline CDR1 reads MDHEN; CDR2 reads SYDVKM. The CDR3 DNA sequence: TGTGCCAGCAGTGCGGACATCTTCCAAGAGACCCAGTACTTC. Translating gives CASSADIFQETQYF.

About this clonotype: A junction end diverges from the germline sequence, so it may reflect a read error. V and J are TRBV5-4 and TRBJ1-2, with TRBD1 as a possible D gene (5 bases). Germline-derived CDR1 and CDR2 are SGHNT and YYREEE (reference sequence). This CDR3 spans 14 amino acids. The CDR3 spells CASSLVDQGYGYTF. CDR3 sequence (DNA): TGTGCTAGCAGCTTGGTCGACCAGGGCTATGGCTACACCTTC.

This clonotype has only a few counts. J is TRBJ2-2 and V is TRBV28; D remains ambiguous. Germline values: CDR1 MDHEN, CDR2 SYDVKM. V was shortened by 8 bases and J by 6 bases, with 4 bases between the two germline ends. The CDR3 runs 10 residues. CDR3 in amino acids: CASYSGELFF. In nucleotides, the CDR3 is TGTGCCAGCTATTCCGGGGAGCTGTTTTTT.

This clonotype was counted between two and nine times. The CDR3: CAVGTDSNQPQHF. The CDR3 nucleotides are TGTGCCGTCGGGACGGATAGCAATCAGCCCCAGCATTTT. V and J are TRBV10-3 and TRBJ1-5, with D possibly TRBD1 on 5 matching bases. The CDR3 sequence is 13 residues long. Looked up from germline, CDR1 is ENHRY and CDR2 is SYGVKD. V lost 11 bases, J lost 0 bases, and 11 bases lay in between.

The chain is built from TRBV5-1 and TRBJ1-1, with TRBD1 matching 7 bases. CDR3 length equals 15 residues. Germline CDR1 is SGHRS and CDR2 is YFSETQ. The V segment lost 0 bases and the J segment 4 bases; nucleotides outside the gene matches: 6. The CDR3 nucleotides are TGCGCCAGCAGCTTGGCCACAGGGGCTGTCACTGAAGCTTTCTTT. Its protein is CASSLATGAVTEAFF.

This clonotype has more than one count but fewer than ten. The gene calls are TRBV6-4 and TRBJ1-5; D unresolved. Germline V lookup: CDR1 MRHNA, CDR2 SNTAGT. With 6 bases removed from V and 2 bases from J, the gap between germline ends came to 20 bases. The CDR3 extends over 17 amino acids. CDR3 sequence: CASSPVPVGLGNQPQHF. DNA for the CDR3: TGTGCCAGCAGCCCCGTCCCCGTAGGGCTTGGCAATCAGCCCCAGCATTTT.

The chain is built from TRBV2 and TRBJ1-2; D unresolved. CDR3 size: 14 residues. Germline CDR1 is SNHLY and CDR2 is FYNNEI. Trimming took off 4 bases at V and 2 bases at J, with 11 bases between the two ends. In nucleotides, the CDR3 is TGTGCCAGCAGTGCCCAATCGGGGAACTATGGCTACACCTTC. Amino acids: CASSAQSGNYGYTF.

By frequency in the sample, this clonotype is medium-sized. The rearrangement uses TRBV20-1 and TRBJ2-1; possible D gene TRBD2, 5 bases. The CDR3 covers 16 residues. Trimming removed 3 bases from V and 5 bases from J, with 20 bases in between. Germline CDR1 and CDR2: DFQATT and SNEGSKA (reference sequence). For the CDR3, the DNA is TGCAGTGCTAGCCGACGACTGGCGGGTAAGGACAATGAGCAGTTCTTC. Protein sequence: CSASRRLAGKDNEQFF.

The chain carries TRBV20-1 and TRBJ2-3; 7 positions match TRBD2. Germline V gene lookup returns CDR1 DFQATT and CDR2 SNEGSKA (reference sequence). This CDR3 has 14 residues. V lost 4 bases, J lost 8 bases, and 12 bases stayed unmatched. DNA of the CDR3: TGCAGTGCTATTCGCGGGAGTAGGATGAGTACGCAGTATTTT. Amino acid sequence: CSAIRGSRMSTQYF.

The J gene is TRBJ2-1, the V gene TRBV7-2, with 8 bases that match TRBD2. CDR1 and CDR2 (germline): SGHTA, FQGNSA. This CDR3 is 15 amino acids long. The trim removed 7 bases at V and 7 bases at J, leaving 12 bases unmatched. The CDR3 DNA sequence: TGTGCCAGCAAGGTGTCAGCGGGAGTCAGGAATGAGCAGTTCTTC. Amino acids: CASKVSAGVRNEQFF.